This T cell receptor (beta chain) was sequenced during a study of metastatic and nonmetastatic thyroid tumors. No treatment had been given to any patient before thyroid surgery. TCRdb re-called the PCR reads via MiXCR. The sample holds 4,000 to 6,000 clones; approximately 30% are singletons and the top ten take roughly 25%. CDR3 size: 16 residues. Looked up from germline, CDR1 is LGHNA and CDR2 is YNFKEQ. V was clipped by 0 bases and J by 9 bases; unmatched bases: 12. Sequenced material: adjacent normal tissue. V gene TRBV4-2 combines with J gene TRBJ2-3; 7 positions match TRBD2. The clonotype was recovered from a female donor with papillary thyroid cancer or a benign thyroid nodule (not recorded which). Some clones in this sample may be carry-over from other donors' samples. Written as DNA, the CDR3 is TGTGCCAGCAGCCAAGAGGGGAGCGGGGCCCTCCGGACGCAGTATTTT. Residues: CASSQEGSGALRTQYF.